A single sample gave rise to the 6 T cell receptor beta chains below, sequenced in a study of TIL therapy for anti-PD-1-resistant metastatic lung cancer. This was the immunoSEQ v3 assay. Generated by immunoSEQ multiplex PCR, the TCRdb table keeps only in-frame clones and is missing some. The sample has tens of thousands of clones, 63% seen once. Time point specified: pre-treatment sample, taken before nivolumab and TIL therapy. Most excised metastases sampled were pleural nodules or supraclavicular lymph nodes. Sequenced here: tumor tissue, sampled at baseline. These receptors all stem from a woman between 30 and 80 years old with non-small cell lung cancer.

The J gene is TRBJ2-5, the V gene TRBV6-5, with TRBD1 matching over 7 bases. With 2 bases clipped from V and 5 bases from J, the junction kept 8 bases outside the gene matches. In germline, CDR1 is MNHEY, CDR2 SVGAGI. This CDR3 region has 15 residues. The CDR3, as DNA: TGTGCCAGCAGTTACACGAGACAGGGTGACGAGACCCAGTACTTC. It specifies CASSYTRQGDETQYF.

The rearrangement links TRBV6-5 to TRBJ2-5, with D tentatively TRBD1 or TRBD2 (5 bases each). This CDR3 is built from 14 residues. Between the trimmed V and J ends, which lost 0 bases and 4 bases, there was a span of 9 bases. Germline V lookup: CDR1 MNHEY, CDR2 SVGAGI. Here the CDR3 DNA reads TGTGCCAGCAGTTACTCGCCGGGACCAGAGACCCAGTACTTC. Protein: CASSYSPGPETQYF.

This clone turned up a few times. The chain couples TRBV30 to TRBJ2-7; D is uncertain. This CDR3 comprises 11 residues. Trimming left V 5 bases short and J 2 bases short, with 7 bases between. Germline V gene lookup returns CDR1 GTSNPN and CDR2 SVGIG (reference sequence). CDR3 sequence (DNA): TGTGCCTGGTCCCCAGCCTACGAGCAGTACTTC. It translates to CAWSPAYEQYF.

The genes are TRBV27 and TRBJ1-2; D ambiguous. The CDR3 loop spans 14 amino acids. V was shortened by 7 bases and J by 3 bases, with 15 bases between the two germline ends. Germline V gene lookup returns CDR1 MNHEY and CDR2 SMNVEV (reference sequence). The CDR3 nucleotides are TGTGCCAGCACCTCGGTAGGGTCTGACTATGGCTACACCTTC. Translation: CASTSVGSDYGYTF.

This clone was detected a few times. This rearrangement joins TRBV2 to TRBJ2-7, with 8 positions matching TRBD1. The CDR3 contains 14 residues. Looked up from germline, CDR1 is SNHLY and CDR2 is FYNNEI. Trimming took 4 bases from V and 4 from J; bases not matched to a gene: 6. DNA of the CDR3: TGTGCCAGCAGTGTGGGCAGGGGGCAGTACGAGCAGTACTTC. This translates into CASSVGRGQYEQYF.

This clone is labeled medium-sized (0.01 to 0.1%). The genes are TRBV28 and TRBJ2-1; 12 nucleotides line up with TRBD1. From germline, CDR1 is MDHEN and CDR2 SYDVKM. V shed 7 bases and J 9 bases; nucleotides not matched to a gene: 13. This CDR3 is 16 amino acids long. CDR3 in amino acids: CASTDIRDRGLGEQFF. Written as DNA, the CDR3 is TGTGCCAGCACCGACATACGGGACAGGGGGCTCGGTGAGCAGTTCTTC.